This TCR beta chain comes out of a study of OX40 agonist ivuxolimab in advanced cancers. Measured with immunoSEQ multiplex PCR; TCRdb has only the in-frame clones, and not every one. The data show tens of thousands of clones, approximately 83% seen once. Germline CDR1 and CDR2: SGHRS and YFSETQ. This CDR3 has 13 amino acids. Trimming left V 1 base short and J 5 bases short, with 9 bases between. The material was CD4+ or CD8+ T cells sorted from blood, obtained in a trial of the OX40 agonist ivuxolimab. The chain recombines TRBV5-1 with TRBJ2-5; possible D gene TRBD2, 5 bases. The TCR comes from an adult with an advanced solid tumor such as melanoma, head and neck, liver or kidney cancer. The CDR3 DNA reads TGCGCCAGCAGCTTGAGGACTCGGGAGACCCAGTACTTC. Translated: CASSLRTRETQYF.